This T cell receptor beta chain was captured by sequencing in a study of T cell responses to AZD1222 COVID-19 vaccine. The study, taken as a whole, reports: Reports indicate that nearly half of spike-specific TCRs are directed at unmutated variant regions. It should be noted that donors were predominantly white British and more often female, and clonal diversity was possibly underestimated. Baseline seropositivity occurred in only a handful of AZD1222 recipients. Across the whole spike, CD4 TCRs peaked at regions 160-218 and 743-854.

TCRdb keeps only in-frame clones here, not all; method: immunoSEQ multiplex PCR. The table records roughly 54,000 clones, roughly 90% of them present only once. This clone came up once. The antigen is not known. The sequence derives from an adult who received the AZD1222 COVID-19 vaccine. Source: peripheral blood, taken 28 days after the second AZD1222 dose.

CDR3 nucleotide sequence: TGCGCCACCTGGACAGAGCAAACCGGGGAGCTGTTTTTT. It encodes CATWTEQTGELFF. The chain is built from TRBV10-2 and TRBJ2-2; D may be TRBD1 (6 bases). V was trimmed by 10 bases and J by 5 bases, leaving 14 bases between them. CDR1 and CDR2 (germline): WSHSY, SAAADI. The CDR3 length is 13 residues.